This entry lists 14 T cell receptor beta chains sequenced from one sample in a study of pediatric ulcerative colitis. One to two pinch biopsies were taken from the rectum during colonoscopy. Produced via immunoSEQ multiplex PCR; TCRdb's table is partial and in-frame only. The sample yields 30,000 to 40,000 clones, roughly 81% seen once. The specimen was gut tissue. These TCRs come from a boy aged 5-17 years with mild ulcerative colitis.

This clone was seen more than once but under ten times. J is TRBJ2-2 and V is TRBV7-9; tentative D call: TRBD2 (6 bases). Trimming left V 2 bases short and J 1 base short, with 8 bases between. The germline V gene has CDR1 SEHNR and CDR2 FQNEAQ (reference sequence). The CDR3 totals 15 residues. The CDR3 region is CASSLLARNTGELFF. CDR3 DNA: TGTGCCAGCAGCTTACTAGCGAGGAACACCGGGGAGCTGTTTTTT.

The chain has TRBV4-2 and TRBJ1-6; possible D gene TRBD1, 5 bases. This CDR3 contains 16 residues. Per germline, CDR1 LGHNA and CDR2 YNFKEQ. Deletions cut 0 bases from V and 7 bases from J, with 13 bases between. The CDR3 DNA reads as TGTGCCAGCAGCCAAGAATCGAACAGGATCAATTCACCCCTCCACTTT. Its translation is CASSQESNRINSPLHF.

The rearrangement links TRBV10-3 to TRBJ2-5, with 7 bases lining up with TRBD1. After removal of 0 bases from V and 5 bases from J, the junction contained 6 bases not matched to a gene. This CDR3 has 15 amino acids. Per the germline V gene, CDR1 is ENHRY and CDR2 is SYGVKD. The CDR3 reads CAISESTGHVETQYF. The DNA for the CDR3 is TGTGCCATCAGTGAGTCGACAGGGCATGTGGAGACCCAGTACTTC.

The chain uses TRBV7-9 and TRBJ2-2, with D possibly matching TRBD2 (5 bases). Between the trimmed V and J ends, which lost 5 bases and 0 bases, there was a span of 13 bases. Germline lookup yields CDR1 SEHNR and CDR2 FQNEAQ (reference sequence). The CDR3 totals 16 residues. CDR3 in DNA: TGTGCCAGCAGCAATGAGGGTACTCCGAACACCGGGGAGCTGTTTTTT. Amino acid sequence: CASSNEGTPNTGELFF. The full variable domain, in which reference TRBV7-9 and TRBJ2-2 provide the parts outside the CDR3, is DTGVSQNPRHKITKRGQNVTFRCDPISEHNRLYWYRQTLGQGPEFLTYFQNEAQLEKSRLLSDRFSAERPKGSFSTLEIQRTEQGDSAMYLCASSNEGTPNTGELFFGEGSRLTVL.

The chain combines TRBV2 with TRBJ1-3, with D maybe TRBD1 (6 bases). The CDR3 runs to 15 residues. Looked up from germline, CDR1 is SNHLY and CDR2 is FYNNEI. Deletions cut 6 bases from V and 3 bases from J, with 15 bases between. The DNA for the CDR3 is TGTGCCAGCAGCCCAATCAGGGGCCGTGGAAACACCATATATTTT. Translating it yields CASSPIRGRGNTIYF.

This chain links TRBV5-8 with TRBJ2-5, with D unclear. Germline V gene data show CDR1 as SGHTS and CDR2 as YDEGEE. CDR3 length equals 13 residues. The V end lost 0 bases, the J end lost 2 bases, and 5 bases lay between the germline ends. This CDR3 is CASSLGSQETQYF. CDR3 coding DNA: TGTGCCAGCAGCTTGGGGAGTCAAGAGACCCAGTACTTC.

The CDR3 spells CASSQERTVGNTIYF. The CDR3 DNA follows: TGCGCCAGCAGCCAAGAGAGAACGGTCGGAAACACCATATATTTT. The genes are TRBV4-1 and TRBJ1-3; no firm D call. The V gene lost 0 bases and the J gene lost 4 bases, with 10 bases spanning the gap. Germline V CDR1 and CDR2: MGHRA, YSYEKL. This CDR3 spans 15 amino acids.

The sample holds a few counts of this clone. J is TRBJ2-7 and V is TRBV30; no clear D gene. Per the germline V gene, CDR1 is GTSNPN and CDR2 is SVGIG (reference sequence). The CDR3 has 11 amino acids. V shed 2 bases and J shed 3 bases, with 5 bases lying between them. CDR3 sequence: CAWSPSYEQYF. The CDR3 DNA follows: TGTGCCTGGAGTCCCAGCTACGAGCAGTACTTC.

The chain employs TRBV5-1 and TRBJ2-7, with TRBD1 matching over 7 bases. Germline CDR1 is SGHRS and CDR2 is YFSETQ. J gave up 6 bases and V 2 bases, and 5 bases lay outside the gene matches. This CDR3 spans 13 amino acids. CDR3 in DNA: TGCGCCAGCAGCTTTCTAGGGGGCGGCGAGCAGTACTTC. Amino acid sequence: CASSFLGGGEQYF.

The rearrangement uses TRBV5-8 and TRBJ2-2, with TRBD1 as a possible D gene (6 bases). CDR1 is SGHTS, CDR2 YDEGEE, per germline. V lost 0 bases and J lost 7, with 19 bases in between. CDR3 size: 17 residues. The CDR3 loop reads CASSLVADSHFLGELFF. DNA of the CDR3: TGTGCCAGCAGCTTGGTCGCGGACAGCCACTTCCTCGGGGAGCTGTTTTTT.

J is TRBJ1-1 and V is TRBV4-2; no definite D call. CDR1 and CDR2 (germline): LGHNA, YNFKEQ. CDR3 length: 13 residues. V was shortened by 3 bases and J by 7 bases, with 12 bases between the two germline ends. The CDR3 sequence: CASSHNSASEAFF. CDR3 DNA: TGTGCCAGCAGCCACAATTCGGCGAGTGAAGCTTTCTTT.

This clone was detected a few times. The chain recombines TRBV4-2 with TRBJ2-3; a weak D match, TRBD2 (6 bases). Per germline, CDR1 LGHNA and CDR2 YNFKEQ. CDR3 length equals 15 residues. Trimming left V 5 bases short and J 2 bases short, with 14 bases between. CDR3 sequence reads: CASSAGTPYTDTQYF. The CDR3 DNA reads TGTGCCAGCAGCGCCGGGACTCCATACACAGATACGCAGTATTTT.

This sequence joins TRBV5-8 and TRBJ1-4; possible D gene TRBD1, 5 bases. Germline lookup yields CDR1 SGHTS and CDR2 YDEGEE. Trimming removed 4 bases from V and 10 bases from J, with 14 bases in between. This CDR3 is built from 13 residues. The chain's CDR3 is CASSRIPGRKLFF. CDR3 nucleotides: TGTGCCAGCAGCCGAATTCCAGGGAGAAAACTGTTTTTT.

V is TRBV5-6 and J is TRBJ1-5, with D possibly TRBD1 on 6 matching bases. Germline CDR1 SGHDT, CDR2 YYEEEE. V lost 4 bases to trimming and J lost 4 bases, with 12 bases between them. This CDR3 has 14 residues. The CDR3 reads CASSQITGNQPQHF. The CDR3 DNA follows: TGTGCCAGCAGCCAAATCACAGGGAATCAGCCCCAGCATTTT.